This T cell receptor beta chain was identified during a study of control samples from healthy donors and cancer patients (TCRdb year 2020). Clipping removes 6 bases from V and 5 bases from J, with 10 as the unmatched junction base count. Its CDR3 holds 15 amino acids, cysteine through phenylalanine. Kept here is only the CDR3 DNA, which spans 45 bases and is read in frame from base 1. The germline V gene gives CDR1 as MNHEY and CDR2 as SVGAGI. With regard to this clone: Its target antigen remains unknown. No base-level quality is on record; no much larger clone is a single base apart.

Libraries were prepared through the immunoSEQ multiplex PCR assay. TCRdb stores this immuneACCESS table with in-frame sequences only. Part of the clones is absent; in the studies checked, under half of the shortfall reflects unresolved V genes, and no reason is known for the rest. Across this sample there are tens of thousands of clones, with more than 70% seen only once. The ten largest clones capture 4.5% to 6% of the sample. The rearranged chain carries TRBV6-5 and TRBJ2-3, with 8 bases aligning to TRBD2. The specimen was blood. The TCR originated in a woman aged 50 to 60 in good health. CDR3 region: CASRSQITSGDTQYF. The nucleotide sequence reads TGTGCCAGCAGGAGCCAAATCACTAGCGGAGATACGCAGTATTTT.